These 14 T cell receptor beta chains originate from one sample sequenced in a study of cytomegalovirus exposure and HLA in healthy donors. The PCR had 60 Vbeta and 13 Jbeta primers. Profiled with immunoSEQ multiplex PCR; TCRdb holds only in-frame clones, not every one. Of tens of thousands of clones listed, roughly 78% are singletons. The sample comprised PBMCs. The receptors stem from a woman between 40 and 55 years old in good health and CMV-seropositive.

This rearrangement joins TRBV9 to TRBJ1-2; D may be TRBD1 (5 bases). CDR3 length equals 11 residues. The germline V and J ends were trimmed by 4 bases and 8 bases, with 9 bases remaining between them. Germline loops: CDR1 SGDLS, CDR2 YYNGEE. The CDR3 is CASSSWTGYTF. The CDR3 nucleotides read TGTGCCAGCAGCTCATGGACAGGCTACACCTTC.

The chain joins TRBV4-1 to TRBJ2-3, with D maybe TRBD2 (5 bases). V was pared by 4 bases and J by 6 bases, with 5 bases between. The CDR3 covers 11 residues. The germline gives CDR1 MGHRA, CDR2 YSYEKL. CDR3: CASSPGDTQYF. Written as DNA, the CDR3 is TGCGCCAGCAGCCCGGGGGATACGCAGTATTTT.

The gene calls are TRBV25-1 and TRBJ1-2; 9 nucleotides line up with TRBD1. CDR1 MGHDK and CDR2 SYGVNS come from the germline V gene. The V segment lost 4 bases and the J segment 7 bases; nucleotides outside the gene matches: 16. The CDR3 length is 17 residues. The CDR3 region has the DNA TGTGCCAGCAGTGGGGACAGGGTAGACGCGGAGGTCTCTGGCTACACCTTC. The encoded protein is CASSGDRVDAEVSGYTF.

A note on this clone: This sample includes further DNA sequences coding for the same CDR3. The CDR3 coding sequence is TGTGCCTGGAGTGTAAGGGGAAATCAGCCCCAGCATTTT. Its translation: CAWSVRGNQPQHF. The gene calls are TRBV30 and TRBJ1-5; tentative D call: TRBD1 (5 bases). The CDR3 consists of 13 residues. The V end was cut by 0 bases, the J end by 4 bases, with 7 bases between. Germline V gene lookup returns CDR1 GTSNPN and CDR2 SVGIG (reference sequence).

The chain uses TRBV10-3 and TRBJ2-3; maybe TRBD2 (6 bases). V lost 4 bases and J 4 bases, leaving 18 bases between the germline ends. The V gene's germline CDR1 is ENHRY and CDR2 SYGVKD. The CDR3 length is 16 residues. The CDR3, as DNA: TGTGCCATCAGTGGGAGGCAGCGGGTGGGTGCAGATACGCAGTATTTT. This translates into CAISGRQRVGADTQYF.

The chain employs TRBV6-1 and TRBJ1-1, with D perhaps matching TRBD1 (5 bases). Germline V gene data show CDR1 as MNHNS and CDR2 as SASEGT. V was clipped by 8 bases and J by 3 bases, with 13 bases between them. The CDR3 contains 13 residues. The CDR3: CASGRRGDTEAFF. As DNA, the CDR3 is TGTGCCAGCGGGAGGCGGGGGGACACTGAAGCTTTCTTT.

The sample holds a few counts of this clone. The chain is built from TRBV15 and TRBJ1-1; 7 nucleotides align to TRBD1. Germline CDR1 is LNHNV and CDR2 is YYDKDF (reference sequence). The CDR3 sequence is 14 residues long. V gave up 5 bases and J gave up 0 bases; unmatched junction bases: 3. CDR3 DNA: TGTGCCACCAGCCCGACAGGGATGAACACTGAAGCTTTCTTT. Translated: CATSPTGMNTEAFF.

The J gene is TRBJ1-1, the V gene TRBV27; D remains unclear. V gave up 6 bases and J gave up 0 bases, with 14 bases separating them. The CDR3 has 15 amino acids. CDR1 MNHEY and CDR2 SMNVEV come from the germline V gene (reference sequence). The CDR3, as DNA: TGTGCCAGCAGAGGACGGAGGACCATGAACACTGAAGCTTTCTTT. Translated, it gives CASRGRRTMNTEAFF.

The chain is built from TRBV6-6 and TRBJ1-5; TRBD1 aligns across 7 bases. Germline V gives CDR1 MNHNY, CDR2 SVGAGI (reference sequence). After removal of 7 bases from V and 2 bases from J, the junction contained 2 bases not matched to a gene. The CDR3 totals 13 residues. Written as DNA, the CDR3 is TGTGCCAGCAACAGGGGCGGCAATCAGCCCCAGCATTTT. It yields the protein CASNRGGNQPQHF.

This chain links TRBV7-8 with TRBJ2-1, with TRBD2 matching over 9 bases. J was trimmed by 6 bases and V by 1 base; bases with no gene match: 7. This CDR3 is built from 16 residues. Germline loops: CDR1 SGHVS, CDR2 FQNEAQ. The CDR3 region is CASSLVLAGFGNEQFF. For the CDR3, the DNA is TGTGCCAGCAGCTTAGTTCTAGCGGGGTTTGGCAATGAGCAGTTCTTC. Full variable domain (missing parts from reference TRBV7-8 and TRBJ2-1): GAGVSQSPRYKVAKRGQDVALRCDPISGHVSLFWYQQALGQGPEFLTYFQNEAQLDKSGLPSDRFFAERPEGSVSTLKIQRTQQEDSAVYLCASSLVLAGFGNEQFFGPGTRLTVL.

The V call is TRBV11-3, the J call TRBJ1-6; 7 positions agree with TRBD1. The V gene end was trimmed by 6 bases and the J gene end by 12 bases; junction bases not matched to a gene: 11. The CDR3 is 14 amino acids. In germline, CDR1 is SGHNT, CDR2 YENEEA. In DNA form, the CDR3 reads TGTGCCAGCAGTGGGGACAGTAGGAGGGGACCCCTCCACTTT. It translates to CASSGDSRRGPLHF.

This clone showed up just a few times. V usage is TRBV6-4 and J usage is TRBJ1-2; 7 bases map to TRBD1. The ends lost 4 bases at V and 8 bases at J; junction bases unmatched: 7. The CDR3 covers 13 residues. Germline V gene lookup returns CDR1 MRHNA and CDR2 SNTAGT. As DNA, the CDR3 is TGTGCCAGCAGTGCGACAGGGATTAGCGGCTACACCTTC. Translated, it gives CASSATGISGYTF.

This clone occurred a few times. CDR3 DNA: TGTGCCAGCAGTGGCCGACTAGCGGGGGGGCGAGATGAGCAGTTCTTC. The encoded protein is CASSGRLAGGRDEQFF. The chain employs TRBV6-4 and TRBJ2-1; 14 nucleotides align to TRBD2. This CDR3 contains 16 residues. Trimming cost V 4 bases and J 8 bases; bases outside gene matches: 7. Germline V gene sequence: CDR1 MRHNA, CDR2 SNTAGT.

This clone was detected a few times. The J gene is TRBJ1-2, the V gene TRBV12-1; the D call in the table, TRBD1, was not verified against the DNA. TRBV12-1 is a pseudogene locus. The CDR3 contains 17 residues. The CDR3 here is CASSSPPFDITNYGYTF. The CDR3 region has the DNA TGTGCCAGCAGCTCACCACCTTTTGACATCACTAACTATGGCTACACCTTC.